The present T cell receptor (beta chain) was sequenced within a study of Graves' ophthalmopathy and Graves' hyperthyroidism. V dropped 4 bases and J dropped 3; count of bases not matched to a gene: 4. The CDR3 runs to 14 residues. Germline V gene sequence: CDR1 ENHRY, CDR2 SYGVKD. CAS ≥3, NOSPECS ≥4, moderate-to-severe activity and duration under 3 months marked donors with ophthalmopathy. RNA transcripts yielded amplified TCR beta CDR3 regions. Second-round multiplex PCR came after first-round RT-PCR with HTBI primers. TCRdb called the multiplex PCR reads again in MiXCR, with one record for every CDR3 protein. The repertoire holds 650,000 to 900,000 distinct CDR3 sequences, with about 44% as singletons. In regard to this clonotype: It may be a read error: a sequence one base away is much more abundant.

The sequence derives from an adult man with Graves' ophthalmopathy. The sample consisted of peripheral blood. The chain links TRBV10-3 to TRBJ2-7; TRBD1 matches 9 bases. The CDR3 DNA follows: TGTGCCATCAGTGTTAGGACAGGGGACTACGAGCAGTACTTC. It encodes CAISVRTGDYEQYF.